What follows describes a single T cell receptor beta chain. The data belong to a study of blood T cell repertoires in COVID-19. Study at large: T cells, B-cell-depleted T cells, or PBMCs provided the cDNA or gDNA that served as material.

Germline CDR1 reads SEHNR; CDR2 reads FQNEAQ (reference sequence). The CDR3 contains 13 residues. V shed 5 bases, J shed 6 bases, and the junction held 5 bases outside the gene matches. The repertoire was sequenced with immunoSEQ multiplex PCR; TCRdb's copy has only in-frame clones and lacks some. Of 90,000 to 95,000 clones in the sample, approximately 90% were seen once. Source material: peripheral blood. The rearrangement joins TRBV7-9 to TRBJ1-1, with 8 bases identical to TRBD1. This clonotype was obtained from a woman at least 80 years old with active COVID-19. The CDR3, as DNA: TGTGCCAGCAGCCCCGACAGGGGATCTGAAGCTTTCTTT. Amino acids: CASSPDRGSEAFF.